The 10 T cell receptor beta chains below were found in one sample sequenced in a study of blood T cell repertoires in COVID-19. Method: immunoSEQ multiplex PCR; TCRdb's copy keeps in-frame clones and lacks some. The repertoire holds around 480,000 clones, 88% seen once, with 10% to 15% in the top ten. Source material: peripheral blood. The receptors shown here come from a woman aged 45-65 years with COVID-19, enrolled during active disease.

V gene TRBV11-1 combines with J gene TRBJ2-3, with 8 bases fitting TRBD1. Germline assignment: CDR1 SGHAT and CDR2 FQDESV (reference sequence). The CDR3 length is 14 residues. V shed 6 bases and J 5 bases; nucleotides not matched to a gene: 7. CDR3 DNA sequence: TGTGCCAGCAGTTCCGGGACAGGCCTAGATACGCAGTATTTT. It yields the protein CASSSGTGLDTQYF.

This sequence joins TRBV19 and TRBJ2-2; TRBD2 agrees at 11 bases. J was trimmed by 4 bases and V by 4 bases; bases with no gene match: 5. This CDR3 spans 16 amino acids. Germline CDR1 LNHDA, CDR2 SQIVND (reference sequence). The CDR3 loop is CASSTQLAGATGELFF. DNA for the CDR3: TGTGCCAGTAGTACCCAACTAGCGGGGGCCACCGGGGAGCTGTTTTTT.

CDR3 sequence reads: CASSQVAGQEGYTF. CDR3 coding DNA: TGCGCCAGCAGCCAAGTGGCAGGGCAAGAAGGCTACACCTTC. The rearrangement joins TRBV4-1 to TRBJ1-2; possible D gene TRBD1, 5 bases. This CDR3 comprises 14 residues. V dropped 1 base and J dropped 8 bases, with 14 bases sitting between them. Germline CDR1 is MGHRA and CDR2 is YSYEKL.

V and J are TRBV5-1 and TRBJ2-1; D uncertain. Trimming stripped 2 bases from V and 8 bases from J, with 14 bases between. The CDR3 spans 14 residues. Germline loops: CDR1 SGHRS, CDR2 YFSETQ. CDR3 protein: CASSFIVSGDEQFF. For the CDR3, the DNA is TGCGCCAGCAGCTTCATTGTTTCGGGTGATGAGCAGTTCTTC.

This clone is a singleton in its sample. This chain joins TRBV2 and TRBJ2-3, with 15 bases that match TRBD2. Germline V lookup: CDR1 SNHLY, CDR2 FYNNEI. The length of the CDR3 is 15 residues. Trimming cost V 9 bases and J 2 bases; bases outside gene matches: 3. CDR3 protein: CARGTSGGNTDTQYF. DNA of the CDR3: TGTGCCAGGGGGACTAGCGGGGGGAACACAGATACGCAGTATTTT.

This chain joins TRBV10-1 and TRBJ2-5; no firm D call. Trimming shortened V by 2 bases and J by 7 bases, and 14 bases separated the two germline ends. The V gene's germline CDR1 is WNHNN and CDR2 SYGVQD (reference sequence). The CDR3 runs 14 residues. The CDR3 reads CASSELASSGTQYF. CDR3 DNA: TGCGCCAGCAGTGAGCTTGCGTCCTCGGGGACCCAGTACTTC.

The V gene is TRBV5-6, the J gene TRBJ2-7; tentatively, D is TRBD2 (6 bases). This CDR3 has 13 amino acids. From germline, CDR1 is SGHDT and CDR2 YYEEEE. Trimming pared 4 bases from V and 3 bases from J, leaving 11 bases between. The CDR3 region has the DNA TGTGCCAGCAGCCCCGGGAGAGTCTACGAGCAGTACTTC. The encoded protein is CASSPGRVYEQYF.

The chain uses TRBV10-1 and TRBJ2-3; 10 bases fit TRBD2. J lost 5 bases, V lost 3 bases, and 11 bases had no gene match. The CDR3 spans 17 residues. Germline V gene sequence: CDR1 WNHNN, CDR2 SYGVQD (reference sequence). This chain's CDR3 is CASSDIAGGPSGDTQYF. CDR3 sequence (DNA): TGCGCCAGCAGTGACATAGCGGGGGGACCCTCAGGAGATACGCAGTATTTT.

The chain has TRBV19 and TRBJ2-7; 7 nucleotides match TRBD2. The junction had 6 bases not matched to a gene; V was cut back by 7 bases and J by 0 bases. The CDR3 is 14 amino acids. Germline CDR1 LNHDA, CDR2 SQIVND (reference sequence). This CDR3 is CASTFSGGSYEQYF. In nucleotides, the CDR3 is TGTGCCAGTACCTTCTCGGGGGGCTCCTACGAGCAGTACTTC.

CDR3 residues: CATSDPGQGDRQYF. Written as DNA, the CDR3 is TGTGCCACCAGTGACCCGGGACAGGGCGATCGGCAGTACTTC. This rearrangement joins TRBV24-1 to TRBJ2-7; 9 bases map to TRBD1. The CDR3 length is 14 residues. The germline V gene has CDR1 KGHDR and CDR2 SFDVKD. V shed 4 bases and J 9 bases; nucleotides not matched to a gene: 9.